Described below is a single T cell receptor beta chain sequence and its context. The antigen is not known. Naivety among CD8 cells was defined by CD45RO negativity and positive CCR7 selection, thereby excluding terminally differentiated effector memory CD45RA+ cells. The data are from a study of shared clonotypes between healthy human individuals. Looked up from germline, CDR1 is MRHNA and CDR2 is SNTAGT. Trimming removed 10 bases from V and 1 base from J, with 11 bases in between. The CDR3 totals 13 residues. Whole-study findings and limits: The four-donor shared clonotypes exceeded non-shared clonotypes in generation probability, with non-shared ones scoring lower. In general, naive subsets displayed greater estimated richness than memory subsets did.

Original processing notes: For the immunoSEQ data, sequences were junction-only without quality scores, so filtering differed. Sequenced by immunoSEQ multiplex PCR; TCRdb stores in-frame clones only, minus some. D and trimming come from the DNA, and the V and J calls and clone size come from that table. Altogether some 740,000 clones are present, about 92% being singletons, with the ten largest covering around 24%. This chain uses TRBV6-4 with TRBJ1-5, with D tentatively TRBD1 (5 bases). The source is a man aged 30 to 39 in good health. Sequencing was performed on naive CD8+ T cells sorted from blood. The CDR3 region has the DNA TGTGCCACTAAAACAGGAAGCAATCAGCCCCAGCATTTT. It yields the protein CATKTGSNQPQHF.